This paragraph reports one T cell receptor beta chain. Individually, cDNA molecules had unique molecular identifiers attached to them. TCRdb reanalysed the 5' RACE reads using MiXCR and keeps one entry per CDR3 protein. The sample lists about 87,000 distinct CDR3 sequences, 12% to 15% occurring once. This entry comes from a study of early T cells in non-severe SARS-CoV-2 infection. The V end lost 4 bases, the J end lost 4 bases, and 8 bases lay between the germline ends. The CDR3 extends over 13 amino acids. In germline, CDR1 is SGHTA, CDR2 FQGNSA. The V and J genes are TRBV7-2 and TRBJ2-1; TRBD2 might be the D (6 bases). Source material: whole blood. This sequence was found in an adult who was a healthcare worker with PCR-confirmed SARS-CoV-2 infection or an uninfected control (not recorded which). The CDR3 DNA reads TGTGCCAGCAGCTACGGGAGATACAATGAGCAGTTCTTC. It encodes CASSYGRYNEQFF.